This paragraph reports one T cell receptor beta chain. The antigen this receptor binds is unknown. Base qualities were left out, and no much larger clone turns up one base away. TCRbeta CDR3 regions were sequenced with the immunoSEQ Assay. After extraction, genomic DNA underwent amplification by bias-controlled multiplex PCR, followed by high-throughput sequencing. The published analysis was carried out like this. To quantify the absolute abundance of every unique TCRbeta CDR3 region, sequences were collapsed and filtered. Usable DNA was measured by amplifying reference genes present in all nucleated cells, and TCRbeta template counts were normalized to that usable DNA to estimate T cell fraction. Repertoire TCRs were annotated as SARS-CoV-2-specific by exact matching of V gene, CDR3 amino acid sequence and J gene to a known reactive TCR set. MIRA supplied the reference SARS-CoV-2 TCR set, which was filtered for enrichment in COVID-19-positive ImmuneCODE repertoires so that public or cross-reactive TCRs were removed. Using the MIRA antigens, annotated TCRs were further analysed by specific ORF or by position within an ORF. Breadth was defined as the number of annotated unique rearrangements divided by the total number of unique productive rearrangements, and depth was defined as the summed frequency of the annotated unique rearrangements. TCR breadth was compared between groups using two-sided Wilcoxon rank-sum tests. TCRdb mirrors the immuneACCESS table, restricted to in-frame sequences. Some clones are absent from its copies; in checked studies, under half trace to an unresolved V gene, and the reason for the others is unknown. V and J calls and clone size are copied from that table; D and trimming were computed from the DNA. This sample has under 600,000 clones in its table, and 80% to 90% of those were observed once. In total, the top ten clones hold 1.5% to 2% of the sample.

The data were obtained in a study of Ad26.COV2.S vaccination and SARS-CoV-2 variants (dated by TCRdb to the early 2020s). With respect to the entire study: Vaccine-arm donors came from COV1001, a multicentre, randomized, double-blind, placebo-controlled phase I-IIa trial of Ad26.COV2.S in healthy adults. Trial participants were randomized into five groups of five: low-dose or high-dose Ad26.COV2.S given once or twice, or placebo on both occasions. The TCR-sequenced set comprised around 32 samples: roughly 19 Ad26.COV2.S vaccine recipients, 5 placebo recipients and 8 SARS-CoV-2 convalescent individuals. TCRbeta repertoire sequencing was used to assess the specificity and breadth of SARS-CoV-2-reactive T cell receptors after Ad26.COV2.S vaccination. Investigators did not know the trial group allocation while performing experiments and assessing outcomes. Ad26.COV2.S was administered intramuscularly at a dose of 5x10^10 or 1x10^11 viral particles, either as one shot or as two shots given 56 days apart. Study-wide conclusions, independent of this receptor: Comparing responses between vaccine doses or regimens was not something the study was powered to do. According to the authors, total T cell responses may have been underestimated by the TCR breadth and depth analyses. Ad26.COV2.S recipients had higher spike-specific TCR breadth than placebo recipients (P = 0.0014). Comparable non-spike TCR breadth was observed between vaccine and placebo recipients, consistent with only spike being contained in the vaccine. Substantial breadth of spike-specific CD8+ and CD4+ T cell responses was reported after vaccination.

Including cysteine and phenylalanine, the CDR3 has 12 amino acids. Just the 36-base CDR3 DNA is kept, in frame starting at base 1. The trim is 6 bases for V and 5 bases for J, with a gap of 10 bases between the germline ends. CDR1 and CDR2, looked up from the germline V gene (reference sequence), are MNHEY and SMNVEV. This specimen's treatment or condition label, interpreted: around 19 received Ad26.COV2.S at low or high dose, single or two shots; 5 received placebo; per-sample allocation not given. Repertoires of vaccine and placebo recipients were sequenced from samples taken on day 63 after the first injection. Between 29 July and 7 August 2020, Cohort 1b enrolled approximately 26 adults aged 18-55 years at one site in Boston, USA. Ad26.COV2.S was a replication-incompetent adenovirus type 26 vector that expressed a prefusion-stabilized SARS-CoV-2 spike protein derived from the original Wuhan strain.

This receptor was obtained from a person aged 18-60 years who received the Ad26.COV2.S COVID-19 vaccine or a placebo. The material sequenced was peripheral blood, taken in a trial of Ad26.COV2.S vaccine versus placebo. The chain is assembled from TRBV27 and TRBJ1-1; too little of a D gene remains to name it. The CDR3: CASSRRATEAFF. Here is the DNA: TGTGCCAGCAGCCGACGGGCAACTGAAGCTTTCTTT.